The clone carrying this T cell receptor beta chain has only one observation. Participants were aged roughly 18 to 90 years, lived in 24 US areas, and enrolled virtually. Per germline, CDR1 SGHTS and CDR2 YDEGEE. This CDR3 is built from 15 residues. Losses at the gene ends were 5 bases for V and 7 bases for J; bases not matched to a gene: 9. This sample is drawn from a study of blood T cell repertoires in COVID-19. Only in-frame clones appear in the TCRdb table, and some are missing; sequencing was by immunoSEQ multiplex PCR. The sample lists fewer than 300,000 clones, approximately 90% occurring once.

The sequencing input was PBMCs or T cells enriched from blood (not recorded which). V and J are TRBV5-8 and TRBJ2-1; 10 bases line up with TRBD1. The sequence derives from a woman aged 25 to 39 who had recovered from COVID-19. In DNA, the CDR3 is TGTGCCAGCAGTAAGAAGGACAGGGGGTGGAATGAGCAGTTCTTC. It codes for CASSKKDRGWNEQFF.